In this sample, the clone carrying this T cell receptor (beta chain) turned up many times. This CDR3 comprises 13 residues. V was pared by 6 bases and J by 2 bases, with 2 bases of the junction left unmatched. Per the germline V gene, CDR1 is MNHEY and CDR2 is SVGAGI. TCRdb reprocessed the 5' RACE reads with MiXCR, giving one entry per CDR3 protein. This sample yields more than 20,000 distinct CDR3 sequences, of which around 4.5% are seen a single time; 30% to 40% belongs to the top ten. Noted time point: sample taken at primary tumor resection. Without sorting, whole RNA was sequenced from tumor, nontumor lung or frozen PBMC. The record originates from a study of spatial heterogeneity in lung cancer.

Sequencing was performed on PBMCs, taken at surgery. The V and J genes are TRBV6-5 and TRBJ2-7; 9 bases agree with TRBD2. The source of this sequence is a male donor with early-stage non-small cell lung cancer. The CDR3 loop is CASRASGTYEQYF. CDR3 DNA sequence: TGTGCCAGCAGGGCTAGCGGGACCTACGAGCAGTACTTC.